The T cell receptor (beta chain) under discussion was sequenced for a study of control samples from healthy donors and cancer patients. Libraries were prepared by immunoSEQ multiplex PCR; TCRdb keeps only in-frame clonotypes and omits some of them. The table has under 150,000 clones, about nine tenths seen once. Germline V CDR1 and CDR2: SNHLY, FYNNEI. CDR3 size: 13 residues. V lost 7 bases and J lost 4, with 13 bases in between. The chain uses TRBV2 and TRBJ1-1; D may be TRBD1 (5 bases). The sequence derives from a young man in good health. The source material was blood. CDR3 region: CASTIQVGTEAFF. In DNA, the CDR3 is TGTGCCAGCACAATACAGGTTGGCACTGAAGCTTTCTTT. Looking up the rest from reference TRBV2 and TRBJ1-1 gives the full variable domain: EPEVTQTPSHQVTQMGQEVILRCVPISNHLYFYWYRQILGQKVEFLVSFYNNEISEKSEIFDDQFSVERPDGSNFTLKIRSTKLEDSAMYFCASTIQVGTEAFFGQGTRLTVV.